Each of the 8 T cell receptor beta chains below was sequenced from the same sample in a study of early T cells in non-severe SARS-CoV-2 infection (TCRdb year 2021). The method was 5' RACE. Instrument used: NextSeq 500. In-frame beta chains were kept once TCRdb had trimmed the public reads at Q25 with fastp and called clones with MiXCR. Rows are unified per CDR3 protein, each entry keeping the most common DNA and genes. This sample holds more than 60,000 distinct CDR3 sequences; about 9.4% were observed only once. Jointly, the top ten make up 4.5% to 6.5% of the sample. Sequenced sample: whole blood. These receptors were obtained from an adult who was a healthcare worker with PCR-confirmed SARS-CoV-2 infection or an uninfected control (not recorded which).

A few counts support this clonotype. The CDR3 DNA sequence: TGTGCCAGCAGCTTAATTAGCGGGGCCTCCCAAGAGACCCAGTACTTC. Protein sequence: CASSLISGASQETQYF. This chain uses TRBV7-3 with TRBJ2-5, with 8 bases matching TRBD2. The CDR3 spans 16 residues. V was clipped by 1 base and J by 1 base; unmatched bases: 5. From germline, CDR1 is SGHTA and CDR2 FQGTGA.

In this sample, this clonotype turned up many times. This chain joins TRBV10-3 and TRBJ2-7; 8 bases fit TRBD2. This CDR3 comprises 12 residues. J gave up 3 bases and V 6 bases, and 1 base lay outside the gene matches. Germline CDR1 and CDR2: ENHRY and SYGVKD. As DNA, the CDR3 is TGTGCCATCAGGGCGGGGGGCTACGAGCAGTACTTC. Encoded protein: CAIRAGGYEQYF.

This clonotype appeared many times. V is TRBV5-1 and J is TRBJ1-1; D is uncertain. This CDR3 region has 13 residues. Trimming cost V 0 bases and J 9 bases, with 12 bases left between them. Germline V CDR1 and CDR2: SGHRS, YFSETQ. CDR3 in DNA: TGCGCCAGCAGCTTGGAGAAGTACGAAAAAGCTTTCTTT. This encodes CASSLEKYEKAFF.

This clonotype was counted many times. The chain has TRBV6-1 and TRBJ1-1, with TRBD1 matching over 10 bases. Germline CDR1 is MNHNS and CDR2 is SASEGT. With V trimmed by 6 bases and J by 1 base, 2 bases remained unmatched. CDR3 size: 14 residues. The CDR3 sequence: CASRGTGANTEAFF. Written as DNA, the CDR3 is TGTGCCAGCAGGGGGACAGGGGCGAACACTGAAGCTTTCTTT.

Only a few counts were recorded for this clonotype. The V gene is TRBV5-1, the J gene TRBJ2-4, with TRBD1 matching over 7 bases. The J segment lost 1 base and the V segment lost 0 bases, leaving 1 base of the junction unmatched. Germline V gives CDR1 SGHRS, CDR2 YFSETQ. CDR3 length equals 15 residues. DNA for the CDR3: TGCGCCAGCAGCTTGGTACAGGGGGCCAAAAACATTCAGTACTTC. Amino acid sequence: CASSLVQGAKNIQYF.

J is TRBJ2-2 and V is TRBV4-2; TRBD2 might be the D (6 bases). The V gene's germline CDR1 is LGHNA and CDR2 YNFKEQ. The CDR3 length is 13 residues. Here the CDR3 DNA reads TGTGCAGCGGGCGATGCGAACACCGGGGAGCTGTTTTTT. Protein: CAAGDANTGELFF.

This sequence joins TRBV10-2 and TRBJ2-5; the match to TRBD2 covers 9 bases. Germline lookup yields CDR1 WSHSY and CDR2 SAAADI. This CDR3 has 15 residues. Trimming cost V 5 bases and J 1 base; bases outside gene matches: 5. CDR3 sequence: CASSQASGVQETQYF. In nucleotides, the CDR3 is TGCGCCAGCAGTCAGGCTAGCGGGGTCCAAGAGACCCAGTACTTC.

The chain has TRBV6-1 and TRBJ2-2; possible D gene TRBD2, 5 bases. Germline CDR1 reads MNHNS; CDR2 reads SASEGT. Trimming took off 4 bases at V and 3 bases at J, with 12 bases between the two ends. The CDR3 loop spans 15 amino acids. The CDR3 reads CASSVLGSDTGELFF. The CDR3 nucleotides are TGTGCCAGCAGTGTACTGGGGAGCGACACCGGGGAGCTGTTTTTT.